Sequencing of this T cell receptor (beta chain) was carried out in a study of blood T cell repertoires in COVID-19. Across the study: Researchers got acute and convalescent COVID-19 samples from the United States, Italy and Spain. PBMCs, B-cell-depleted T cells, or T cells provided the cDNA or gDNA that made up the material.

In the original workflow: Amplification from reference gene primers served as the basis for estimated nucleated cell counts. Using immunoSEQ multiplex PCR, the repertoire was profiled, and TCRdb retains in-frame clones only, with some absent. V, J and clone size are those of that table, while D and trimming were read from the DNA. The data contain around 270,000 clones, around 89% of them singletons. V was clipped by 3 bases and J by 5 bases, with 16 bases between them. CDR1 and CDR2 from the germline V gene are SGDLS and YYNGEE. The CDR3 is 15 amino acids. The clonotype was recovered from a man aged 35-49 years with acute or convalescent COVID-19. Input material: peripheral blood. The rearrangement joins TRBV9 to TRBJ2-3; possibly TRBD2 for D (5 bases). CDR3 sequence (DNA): TGTGCCAGCAGCGCCCGGGGATCCCCACAAGATACGCAGTATTTT. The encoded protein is CASSARGSPQDTQYF.